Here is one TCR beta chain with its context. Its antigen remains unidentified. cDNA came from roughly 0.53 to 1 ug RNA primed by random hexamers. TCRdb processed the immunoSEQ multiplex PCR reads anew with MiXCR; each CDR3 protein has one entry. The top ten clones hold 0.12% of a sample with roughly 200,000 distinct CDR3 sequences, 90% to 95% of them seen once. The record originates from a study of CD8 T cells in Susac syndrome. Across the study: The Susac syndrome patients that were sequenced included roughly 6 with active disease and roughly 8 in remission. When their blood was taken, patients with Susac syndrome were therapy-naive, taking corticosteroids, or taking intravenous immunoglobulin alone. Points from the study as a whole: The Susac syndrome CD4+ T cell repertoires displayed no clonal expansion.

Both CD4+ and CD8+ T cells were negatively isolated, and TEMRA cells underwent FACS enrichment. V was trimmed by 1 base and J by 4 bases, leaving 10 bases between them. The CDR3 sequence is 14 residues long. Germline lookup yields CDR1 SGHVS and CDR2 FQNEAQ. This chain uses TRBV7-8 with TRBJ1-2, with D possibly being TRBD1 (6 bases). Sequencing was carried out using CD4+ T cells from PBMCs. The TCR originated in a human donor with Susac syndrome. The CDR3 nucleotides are TGTGCCAGCAGCTTAGGGACAGAGATCTATGGCTACACCTTC. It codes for CASSLGTEIYGYTF.